This paragraph reports one T cell receptor beta chain. Its antigen remains unidentified. Method: immunoSEQ multiplex PCR; TCRdb's copy keeps in-frame clones and lacks some. The table has 110,000 or so clones, approximately 90% seen once; the top ten hold around 0.61%. V gave up 3 bases and J gave up 5 bases; unmatched junction bases: 3. CDR3 length equals 14 residues. Germline CDR1 is SEHNR and CDR2 is FQNEAQ (reference sequence). These data are taken from a study of OX40 agonist ivuxolimab in advanced cancers. Across the whole study: Patients receiving dose escalation had hepatocellular carcinoma, melanoma, renal cell or head and neck cancer. The group had a mean age of roughly 65 years, ranged from about 23 to 85, and was roughly 83% male.

Study results and caveats: It was also the case that some nonresponders had low normalized T-cell clonal expansion. The study found that CD8+ T cells averaged more expanded clones than CD4+.

This sequence joins TRBV7-9 and TRBJ1-1; 10 bases align to TRBD1. This sequence originates from an adult with an advanced solid tumor such as melanoma, head and neck, liver or kidney cancer. Sequenced here: CD4+ or CD8+ T cells sorted from blood, sampled in a trial of the OX40 agonist ivuxolimab. Written as DNA, the CDR3 is TGTGCCAGCAGCTTGGGACAGGGGCATACTGAAGCTTTCTTT. Translating gives CASSLGQGHTEAFF.